These 24 T cell receptor beta chains share one sample of origin, sequenced in a study of response to subunit inactivated influenza vaccine. TCRdb re-called the RT-PCR reads through MiXCR, storing one row per CDR3 protein. The repertoire holds more than 150,000 distinct CDR3 sequences, with about 10% as singletons. The input for sequencing was non-naive T cells sorted from PBMCs, taken on the day of vaccination. The origin of the receptors is a man in his fifties or sixties who received an inactivated influenza vaccine.

The genes are TRBV9 and TRBJ2-3; D not resolved. Germline CDR1 is SGDLS and CDR2 is YYNGEE. The length of the CDR3 is 13 residues. Trimming took 9 bases from V and 0 from J, leaving 11 bases between them. The chain's CDR3 is CATSFGSTDTQYF. The CDR3 region has the DNA TGTGCCACTTCGTTCGGGAGCACAGATACGCAGTATTTT.

This clonotype was detected a few times. The gene calls are TRBV28 and TRBJ2-3, with 7 positions matching TRBD2. The V segment lost 3 bases and the J segment 1 base; nucleotides outside the gene matches: 10. CDR3 size: 17 residues. From germline, CDR1 is MDHEN and CDR2 SYDVKM. The CDR3 sequence: CASSFAFGGWGTDTQYF. DNA for the CDR3: TGTGCCAGCAGTTTCGCGTTCGGGGGGTGGGGCACAGATACGCAGTATTTT.

This clonotype was counted ten times or more. The rearrangement links TRBV24-1 to TRBJ2-3; 9 bases line up with TRBD1. CDR1 is KGHDR and CDR2 is SFDVKD in the germline V gene. V dropped 11 bases and J dropped 2; count of bases not matched to a gene: 4. This CDR3 has 13 residues. The CDR3 loop reads CAIRDRATDTQYF. Here the CDR3 DNA reads TGTGCCATCCGGGACAGGGCCACAGATACGCAGTATTTT.

This rearrangement joins TRBV3-1 to TRBJ2-1; D not certain. Germline-derived CDR1 and CDR2 are LGHDT and YNNKEL (reference sequence). The CDR3 runs 15 residues. V was clipped by 3 bases and J by 2 bases, with 11 bases between them. The CDR3 reads CASSQKGLTYNEQFF. In nucleotides, the CDR3 is TGTGCCAGCAGCCAGAAGGGCCTTACCTACAATGAGCAGTTCTTC.

J is TRBJ2-3 and V is TRBV7-9, with D uncertain. Trimming left V 0 bases short and J 2 bases short, with 6 bases between. The CDR3 is made up of 14 amino acids. Per germline, CDR1 SEHNR and CDR2 FQNEAQ (reference sequence). Here the CDR3 DNA reads TGTGCCAGCAGCTTAGCACAGAACACAGATACGCAGTATTTT. Translation gives CASSLAQNTDTQYF.

A few counts support this clonotype. The J gene is TRBJ2-7, the V gene TRBV18, with 7 bases aligning to TRBD2. Germline V gene lookup returns CDR1 KGHSH and CDR2 LQKENI. The CDR3 contains 15 residues. The trim removed 4 bases at V and 3 bases at J, leaving 9 bases unmatched. The CDR3 reads CASSRLEAGNYEQYF. In DNA, the CDR3 is TGTGCCAGCTCACGATTAGAAGCGGGGAACTACGAGCAGTACTTC.

In its sample, this clonotype was seen many times. This chain joins TRBV6-5 and TRBJ1-5; D may be TRBD1 (5 bases). Trimming took off 0 bases at V and 9 bases at J, with 15 bases between the two ends. The CDR3 sequence is 15 residues long. Per germline, CDR1 MNHEY and CDR2 SVGAGI. The CDR3 region has the DNA TGTGCCAGCAGTTACTCGAGCACAGGCAATACGCCCCAGCATTTT. Translation: CASSYSSTGNTPQHF.

The chain links TRBV7-8 to TRBJ1-5; 9 bases fit TRBD1. Germline V CDR1 and CDR2: SGHVS, FQNEAQ. The J segment lost 0 bases and the V segment lost 5 bases, leaving 11 bases of the junction unmatched. This CDR3 contains 18 residues. This CDR3 reads CASSPRTGVFYSNQPQHF. The CDR3 coding sequence is TGTGCCAGCAGCCCCAGGACAGGGGTCTTTTATAGCAATCAGCCCCAGCATTTT.

The CDR3 region is CASSATSGQETQYF. CDR3 in DNA: TGTGCCAGCAGCGCGACTAGCGGGCAAGAGACCCAGTACTTC. This sequence joins TRBV16 and TRBJ2-5, with 10 nucleotides matching TRBD2. The CDR3 is made up of 14 amino acids. Germline V lookup: CDR1 KGHSY, CDR2 FQNENV. J was trimmed by 2 bases and V by 5 bases; bases with no gene match: 2.

The V gene is TRBV7-2, the J gene TRBJ2-1; D is unresolved. Germline-derived CDR1 and CDR2 are SGHTA and FQGNSA. With 1 base removed from V and 4 bases from J, the gap between germline ends came to 14 bases. This CDR3 region has 16 residues. CDR3 DNA sequence: TGTGCCAGCAGCTTAGGTCGGAACCCCTTATACAATGAGCAGTTCTTC. Its translation is CASSLGRNPLYNEQFF.

This clonotype was observed many times. The chain employs TRBV7-2 and TRBJ2-4; a weak D match, TRBD2 (7 bases). V lost 1 base and J 1 base, leaving 14 bases between the germline ends. This CDR3 has 17 residues. Germline loops: CDR1 SGHTA, CDR2 FQGNSA. The CDR3 sequence: CASSLVGGRRAKNIQYF. DNA for the CDR3: TGTGCCAGCAGCTTAGTCGGGGGGCGGAGGGCCAAAAACATTCAGTACTTC.

V is TRBV20-1 and J is TRBJ2-5, with TRBD2 identical over 8 bases. The germline gives CDR1 DFQATT, CDR2 SNEGSKA (reference sequence). The ends lost 6 bases at V and 5 bases at J; junction bases unmatched: 8. The CDR3 loop spans 13 amino acids. The CDR3 region has the DNA TGCAGTGCCCTCGGGGGGGCCTTGGAGACCCAGTACTTC. Translating it yields CSALGGALETQYF.

This clonotype was picked up many times. The gene calls are TRBV10-3 and TRBJ2-1; TRBD2 aligns across 8 bases. Germline trimming cut 10 bases from V and 4 bases from J; bases unmatched to any gene: 9. Per the germline V gene, CDR1 is ENHRY and CDR2 is SYGVKD. This CDR3 region has 14 residues. The CDR3 sequence: CATRYSGVYNEQFF. The CDR3 nucleotides are TGTGCCACAAGGTATAGCGGGGTTTACAATGAGCAGTTCTTC.

The sample holds a few counts of this clonotype. The chain has TRBV5-1 and TRBJ2-2, with D perhaps given as TRBD1 or TRBD2 (5 bases each). Germline CDR1 is SGHRS and CDR2 is YFSETQ. This CDR3 has 15 residues. V lost 3 bases and J 3 bases, leaving 12 bases between the germline ends. DNA of the CDR3: TGCGCCAGCAGCTCCGGGACGGTCTACACCGGGGAGCTGTTTTTT. As protein: CASSSGTVYTGELFF.

Only a few counts were recorded for this clonotype. This rearrangement joins TRBV10-3 to TRBJ2-1; TRBD2 might be the D (5 bases). V was cut by 3 bases and J by 9 bases, with 18 bases left in between. Per the germline V gene, CDR1 is ENHRY and CDR2 is SYGVKD. The CDR3 covers 15 residues. Written as DNA, the CDR3 is TGTGCCATCAGTGAACAACGCGGGTCGTACGGTGAGCAGTTCTTC. It yields the protein CAISEQRGSYGEQFF.

The sample holds a few counts of this clonotype. This chain connects TRBV7-9 to TRBJ1-1; D is undetermined. The CDR3 has 14 amino acids. CDR1 is SEHNR and CDR2 is FQNEAQ in the germline V gene (reference sequence). V was trimmed by 1 base and J by 1 base, leaving 7 bases between them. The CDR3: CASSLGVENTEAFF. The CDR3 bases are TGTGCCAGCAGCTTAGGAGTGGAGAACACTGAAGCTTTCTTT.

CDR3 sequence reads: CASSLLGVSSYNEQFF. CDR3 DNA: TGTGCCAGCAGTTTATTGGGGGTCAGCTCCTACAATGAGCAGTTCTTC. The V call is TRBV27, the J call TRBJ2-1; either TRBD1 or TRBD2 may supply D (5 bases each). Between the trimmed V and J ends, which lost 1 base and 0 bases, there was a span of 10 bases. The CDR3 extends over 16 amino acids. Germline V gene data show CDR1 as MNHEY and CDR2 as SMNVEV (reference sequence).

This clonotype appeared many times. The chain employs TRBV5-1 and TRBJ1-3; D call uncertain. The ends were cut back, 4 bases at V and 3 bases at J, with 20 bases in the middle. The germline V gene has CDR1 SGHRS and CDR2 YFSETQ. The CDR3 runs 17 residues. CDR3 DNA sequence: TGCGCCAGCAGCAGCTTTGGCGGCCCGACGGGTGGAAACACCATATATTTT. It yields the protein CASSSFGGPTGGNTIYF.

The rearrangement uses TRBV20-1 and TRBJ1-2, with D tentatively TRBD1 (5 bases). This CDR3 has 13 amino acids. V lost 5 bases and J lost 8, with 18 bases in between. Germline V gene lookup returns CDR1 DFQATT and CDR2 SNEGSKA (reference sequence). The CDR3 protein is CSAPDSLRVGYTF. The CDR3 nucleotides read TGCAGTGCTCCAGACAGTCTTCGGGTAGGCTACACCTTC.

Ten or more counts support this clonotype. The CDR3 nucleotides read TGTGCCAGCAGCGAAGCAGGGGGCAGGAACTATGGCTACACCTTC. Protein: CASSEAGGRNYGYTF. The chain joins TRBV3-1 to TRBJ1-2; TRBD1 matches 8 bases. Germline V gives CDR1 LGHDT, CDR2 YNNKEL (reference sequence). The CDR3 is made up of 15 amino acids. Trimming took 5 bases from V and 2 from J; bases not matched to a gene: 7.

This clonotype came up a few times. This chain links TRBV4-2 with TRBJ1-2; D is unresolved. V lost 2 bases, J lost 2 bases, and 6 bases lay in between. Germline V gene data show CDR1 as LGHNA and CDR2 as YNFKEQ. This CDR3 contains 13 residues. CDR3 DNA sequence: TGTGCCAGCAGCCAACCAGAAAACTATGGCTACACCTTC. The encoded protein is CASSQPENYGYTF.

Ten or more counts support this clonotype. This chain's CDR3 is CASSLAPLQPQHF. CDR3 bases: TGTGCCAGCAGTTTAGCCCCTCTTCAGCCCCAGCATTTT. This sequence joins TRBV12-3 or TRBV12-4 and TRBJ1-5; D unclear. This CDR3 is 13 amino acids long. Trimming stripped 0 bases from V and 6 bases from J, with 6 bases between.

The chain combines TRBV12-3 or TRBV12-4 with TRBJ2-1; D not resolved. Trimming removed 3 bases at V and 6 bases at J, with 12 bases between. The CDR3 is 14 residues long. In DNA, the CDR3 is TGTGCCAGCAGTTTTCAAGGGTCTTTCAATGAGCAGTTCTTC. As protein: CASSFQGSFNEQFF.

The chain uses TRBV6-1 and TRBJ1-2; perhaps TRBD1 as D (5 bases). V was pared by 5 bases and J by 6 bases, with 22 bases between. Germline CDR1 MNHNS, CDR2 SASEGT. This CDR3 region has 16 residues. The CDR3 is CASSRGGGLLSNGYTF. CDR3 DNA sequence: TGTGCCAGCAGTCGTGGTGGGGGACTTTTAAGCAATGGCTACACCTTC.